The 9 T cell receptor beta chains listed next were all sequenced from one sample in a study of blood T cell repertoires in COVID-19. Sequencing was performed with immunoSEQ multiplex PCR; in TCRdb, only in-frame clones are kept and a portion is missing. This repertoire shows about 36,000 clones, around four fifths found once; its top ten account for approximately 15%. The sequencing input was peripheral blood. These receptors were obtained from a human donor in a cohort sampled during active COVID-19.

The rearrangement uses TRBV7-3 and TRBJ2-2; 8 positions match TRBD1. Trimming took 3 bases from V and 4 from J; bases not matched to a gene: 4. CDR3 size: 15 residues. The V gene's germline CDR1 is SGHTA and CDR2 FQGTGA. The CDR3 here is CASSFGQGPTGELFF. The CDR3 DNA reads as TGTGCCAGCAGCTTCGGACAGGGCCCCACCGGGGAGCTGTTTTTT.

This CDR3 reads CSASLKDTQYF. The CDR3 nucleotides are TGCAGTGCTTCCCTAAAAGATACGCAGTATTTT. The chain employs TRBV20-1 and TRBJ2-3; D gene ambiguous. CDR1 DFQATT and CDR2 SNEGSKA come from the germline V gene (reference sequence). The CDR3 loop spans 11 amino acids. Trimming left V 5 bases short and J 5 bases short, with 8 bases between.

This chain joins TRBV6-1 and TRBJ1-1; D is uncertain. Germline-derived CDR1 and CDR2 are MNHNS and SASEGT. Trimming removed 1 base at V and 2 bases at J, with 8 bases between. CDR3 size: 14 residues. In DNA, the CDR3 is TGTGCCAGCAGTGAAGGTACGACAAACACTGAAGCTTTCTTT. Protein product: CASSEGTTNTEAFF.

This clone has just one count. The chain uses TRBV6-5 and TRBJ2-1, with D perhaps matching TRBD1 (6 bases). The CDR3 sequence is 15 residues long. Germline values: CDR1 MNHEY, CDR2 SVGAGI. The V end was cut by 5 bases, the J end by 7 bases, with 18 bases between. CDR3: CASSPGVNYLNEQFF. The CDR3, as DNA: TGTGCCAGCAGTCCAGGGGTGAATTATTTGAATGAGCAGTTCTTC.

This clone was recorded a few times. The gene calls are TRBV19 and TRBJ2-4; D perhaps matches TRBD2 (6 bases). The CDR3 is 14 residues long. Germline lookup yields CDR1 LNHDA and CDR2 SQIVND (reference sequence). Trimming pared 4 bases from V and 5 bases from J, leaving 12 bases between. The CDR3 spells CASSRPGTQNIQYF. Written as DNA, the CDR3 is TGTGCCAGTAGTAGACCCGGGACTCAAAACATTCAGTACTTC. Complete variable domain (other parts from reference TRBV19 and TRBJ2-4): DGGITQSPKYLFRKEGQNVTLSCEQNLNHDAMYWYRQDPGQGLRLIYYSQIVNDFQKGDIAEGYSVSREKKESFPLTVTSAQKNPTAFYLCASSRPGTQNIQYFGAGTRLSVL.

The J gene is TRBJ1-2, the V gene TRBV7-8; 8 bases map to TRBD1. Germline V gene data show CDR1 as SGHVS and CDR2 as FQNEAQ. The J segment lost 4 bases and the V segment lost 5 bases, leaving 6 bases of the junction unmatched. The CDR3 length is 14 residues. The CDR3 is CASSPRTGPYGYTF. CDR3 bases: TGTGCCAGCAGCCCCCGGACAGGGCCCTATGGCTACACCTTC.

This chain uses TRBV28 with TRBJ2-6; 8 bases agree with TRBD1. Germline values: CDR1 MDHEN, CDR2 SYDVKM. V shed 5 bases, J shed 1 base, and the junction held 7 bases outside the gene matches. The CDR3 has 17 amino acids. The CDR3 reads CASSTTGVGSGANVLTF. Written as DNA, the CDR3 is TGTGCCAGCAGTACGACAGGGGTTGGGTCTGGGGCCAACGTCCTGACTTTC. The full variable domain, its missing parts supplied by reference TRBV28 and TRBJ2-6, is DVKVTQSSRYLVKRTGEKVFLECVQDMDHENMFWYRQDPGLGLRLIYFSYDVKMKEKGDIPEGYSVSREKKERFSLILESASTNQTSMYLCASSTTGVGSGANVLTFGAGSRLTVL.

This clone was counted a few times. This chain connects TRBV7-9 to TRBJ2-3, with 8 bases lining up with TRBD1. V shed 1 base and J 0 bases; nucleotides not matched to a gene: 3. The CDR3 consists of 16 residues. Germline assignment: CDR1 SEHNR and CDR2 FQNEAQ (reference sequence). DNA for the CDR3: TGTGCCAGCAGCTTAGTGAGGACAGGGAGCACAGATACGCAGTATTTT. Translated: CASSLVRTGSTDTQYF.

Comments on this clone: The junction departs from the called germline gene at one end, perhaps through a read error. The rearrangement links TRBV7-7 to TRBJ2-3, with 9 bases lining up with TRBD2. The CDR3 runs to 16 residues. The germline V gene has CDR1 SSHAT and CDR2 FNYEAQ (reference sequence). The CDR3, as DNA: TGTGCTAGCAGCTTAGGGCTAGCGGGGCGTACAGATACGCAGTATTTT. This gives the protein CASSLGLAGRTDTQYF.